These 18 T cell receptor beta chains originate from one sample sequenced in a study of shared clonotypes between healthy human individuals. The data were produced by immunoSEQ multiplex PCR, yet TCRdb's version contains in-frame clones alone and is incomplete. The data show 400,000 to 500,000 clones, 75% to 85% seen once. Sequencing input: PBMCs. These receptors were collected from a woman in her thirties or forties in good health. Some clones in this sample may be carry-over from other donors' samples.

This clone was observed a few times. The V gene is TRBV4-3, the J gene TRBJ1-5; D is possibly TRBD1 (6 bases). V was shortened by 4 bases and J by 6 bases, with 16 bases between the two germline ends. Germline values: CDR1 LGHNA, CDR2 YSLEER. CDR3 length equals 15 residues. In nucleotides, the CDR3 is TGCGCCAGCAGCCTTAACGCGGGGGGCAGTCAGCCCCAGCATTTT. Protein product: CASSLNAGGSQPQHF.

CDR3: CAWSVGSFSYEQYF. Here the CDR3 DNA reads TGTGCCTGGAGTGTGGGGTCCTTCTCCTACGAGCAGTACTTC. This chain joins TRBV30 and TRBJ2-7; no clear D gene. V lost 0 bases and J 0 bases, leaving 9 bases between the germline ends. The germline CDR1 and CDR2 sequences are GTSNPN and SVGIG (reference sequence). This CDR3 comprises 14 residues. The variable domain in full, completed from reference TRBV30 and TRBJ2-7, reads SQTIHQWPATLVQPVGSPLSLECTVEGTSNPNLYWYRQAAGRGLQLLFYSVGIGQISSEVPQNLSASRPQDRQFILSSKKLLLSDSGFYLCAWSVGSFSYEQYFGPGTRLTVT.

The chain joins TRBV28 to TRBJ1-3; D is unclear. V was cut by 2 bases and J by 2 bases, with 7 bases left in between. Germline V gene sequence: CDR1 MDHEN, CDR2 SYDVKM. This CDR3 comprises 14 residues. CDR3: CASSLRRPGNTIYF. DNA for the CDR3: TGTGCCAGCAGTTTACGGAGACCTGGAAACACCATATATTTT.

This chain uses TRBV6-6 with TRBJ2-5; D is perhaps TRBD2 (5 bases). The V gene's germline CDR1 is MNHNY and CDR2 SVGAGI (reference sequence). The CDR3 totals 13 residues. V was trimmed by 7 bases and J by 9 bases, leaving 18 bases between them. Here the CDR3 reads CASNLLYQEAQYF. The CDR3 DNA sequence: TGTGCCAGCAACTTACTCTATCAGGAGGCCCAGTACTTC.

The chain has TRBV12-1 and TRBJ2-5; the DNA was not used to check the table's D call, TRBD2. TRBV12-1 is annotated as a pseudogene. The CDR3 has 14 amino acids. CDR3 amino acids: CASSWPGVQETQYF. The CDR3 region has the DNA TGTGCCAGCAGCTGGCCGGGAGTTCAAGAGACCCAGTACTTC.

The DNA for the CDR3 is TGTGCCAGCAGCTCGGTCCCGGGACAGGGGGTGGCTGAAGCTTTCTTT. This translates into CASSSVPGQGVAEAFF. This chain joins TRBV5-4 and TRBJ1-1; 11 positions agree with TRBD1. The CDR3 spans 16 residues. V lost 3 bases to trimming and J lost 6 bases; unmatched junction nucleotides: 10. Per the germline V gene, CDR1 is SGHNT and CDR2 is YYREEE (reference sequence).

The V call is TRBV5-6, the J call TRBJ2-3, with D tentatively TRBD2 (6 bases). Trimming took off 4 bases at V and 2 bases at J, with 17 bases between the two ends. The germline CDR1 and CDR2 sequences are SGHDT and YYEEEE. This CDR3 spans 16 amino acids. Here the CDR3 DNA reads TGTGCCAGCAGCACTCTAGCGAGAGGGCCCACAGATACGCAGTATTTT. It is translated as CASSTLARGPTDTQYF.

This clone was detected many times. V is TRBV11-3 and J is TRBJ2-3; D is undetermined. CDR3 length equals 14 residues. V was pared by 5 bases and J by 0 bases, with 9 bases between. Germline V lookup: CDR1 SGHNT, CDR2 YENEEA. CDR3: CASSPRRSTDTQYF. In DNA, the CDR3 is TGTGCCAGCAGCCCCCGGAGAAGCACAGATACGCAGTATTTT.

The V call is TRBV7-2, the J call TRBJ2-3; D may match TRBD1 or TRBD2 (5 bases each). CDR3 length: 15 residues. Germline CDR1 and CDR2: SGHTA and FQGNSA. The ends were cut back, 1 base at V and 0 bases at J, with 8 bases in the middle. The CDR3 nucleotides are TGTGCCAGCAGCTTAGTGGGACGGAGCACAGATACGCAGTATTTT. Its translation is CASSLVGRSTDTQYF.

DNA for the CDR3: TGCGCCAGCAGCCAACTAGCGGGAGTTCCCAACGAGCAGTACTTC. Protein: CASSQLAGVPNEQYF. This rearrangement joins TRBV4-1 to TRBJ2-7; 10 bases match TRBD2. Per the germline V gene, CDR1 is MGHRA and CDR2 is YSYEKL. The V gene end was trimmed by 2 bases and the J gene end by 5 bases; junction bases not matched to a gene: 6. The CDR3 runs to 15 residues.

V usage is TRBV5-4 and J usage is TRBJ2-2, with 12 positions matching TRBD2. CDR3 length equals 15 residues. V shed 4 bases, J shed 8 bases, and the junction held 6 bases outside the gene matches. CDR1 and CDR2 (germline): SGHNT, YYREEE (reference sequence). The CDR3 DNA reads as TGTGCCAGCAGCAGGAGGACTAGCGGGGCGGGGGAGCTGTTTTTT. It is translated as CASSRRTSGAGELFF.

The rearrangement uses TRBV7-3 and TRBJ1-2; the D gene is possibly TRBD1 (5 bases). Germline V lookup: CDR1 SGHTA, CDR2 FQGTGA. CDR3 length: 14 amino acids. Trimming took 0 bases from V and 3 from J, leaving 8 bases between them. CDR3 nucleotides: TGTGCCAGCAGCTTAACCGGGGCTGACTATGGCTACACCTTC. It yields the protein CASSLTGADYGYTF.

This chain's CDR3 is CASSLGGRTEAFF. The DNA for the CDR3 is TGCGCCAGCAGCTTGGGGGGGCGGACTGAAGCTTTCTTT. J is TRBJ1-1 and V is TRBV5-1, with TRBD1 as a possible D gene (6 bases). The CDR3 totals 13 residues. Trimming stripped 0 bases from V and 5 bases from J, with 8 bases between. Germline CDR1 and CDR2: SGHRS and YFSETQ. The full variable domain, in which reference TRBV5-1 and TRBJ1-1 provide the parts outside the CDR3, is KAGVTQTPRYLIKTRGQQVTLSCSPISGHRSVSWYQQTPGQGLQFLFEYFSETQRNKGNFPGRFSGRQFSNSRSEMNVSTLELGDSALYLCASSLGGRTEAFFGQGTRLTVV.

The rearrangement joins TRBV7-9 to TRBJ2-1; 7 nucleotides match TRBD2. The V and J ends lost 7 bases and 7 bases, in that order; junction bases with no gene match: 13. The CDR3 contains 15 residues. CDR1 is SEHNR, CDR2 FQNEAQ, per germline (reference sequence). The CDR3 sequence: CASTLGGGPGNEQFF. For the CDR3, the DNA is TGTGCCAGCACCTTGGGGGGAGGGCCAGGGAATGAGCAGTTCTTC. Variable domain in full (rest from reference TRBV7-9 and TRBJ2-1): DTGVSQNPRHKITKRGQNVTFRCDPISEHNRLYWYRQTLGQGPEFLTYFQNEAQLEKSRLLSDRFSAERPKGSFSTLEIQRTEQGDSAMYLCASTLGGGPGNEQFFGPGTRLTVL.

V usage is TRBV7-2 and J usage is TRBJ2-1, with TRBD1 identical over 8 bases. The CDR3 runs to 15 residues. Trimming removed 1 base from V and 4 bases from J; junction bases left unmatched: 3. Germline V gives CDR1 SGHTA, CDR2 FQGNSA. The CDR3 bases are TGTGCCAGCAGCTTAGGGACAGGGCCATACAATGAGCAGTTCTTC. It codes for CASSLGTGPYNEQFF.

This clone was counted a single time. V gene TRBV7-9 combines with J gene TRBJ1-2; D perhaps matches TRBD1 (6 bases). The CDR3 has 15 residues. Trimming took 5 bases from V and 8 from J, leaving 21 bases between them. Germline V gene lookup returns CDR1 SEHNR and CDR2 FQNEAQ (reference sequence). CDR3 region: CASSVSGGAWYGYTF. The CDR3 bases are TGTGCCAGCAGCGTTTCCGGGGGGGCCTGGTACGGCTACACCTTC.

In regard to this clone: Given a far larger clone just one base away, this is likely a sequencing read error. The chain joins TRBV7-8 to TRBJ2-7; D call uncertain. The CDR3 consists of 15 residues. V dropped 10 bases and J dropped 2 bases, with 21 bases sitting between them. Germline loops: CDR1 SGHVS, CDR2 FQNEAQ. The CDR3 DNA is TGTGCCAACAGTTTCCTCCGCTACTCACCCTACGAGCAGTACTTC. Its translation is CANSFLRYSPYEQYF.

As DNA, the CDR3 is TGTGCCAGTAGTTTCGCTCTGGGATTGAAGACCTACGAGCAGTACTTC. Amino acids: CASSFALGLKTYEQYF. This chain links TRBV19 with TRBJ2-7; D unclear. The length of the CDR3 is 16 residues. Germline CDR1 LNHDA, CDR2 SQIVND (reference sequence). Trimming removed 5 bases from V and 2 bases from J, with 19 bases in between.